One and the same sample provided the 9 T cell receptor beta chains below, sequenced in a study of blood T cell repertoires in COVID-19. Profiling relied on immunoSEQ multiplex PCR, and the TCRdb table lists in-frame clones only, not all of them. The sample records 60,000 to 80,000 clones, approximately 85% being singletons. The sequenced material came from peripheral blood. These receptors all come from a man aged 50 to 60 with acute or convalescent COVID-19.

In this sample, this clone turned up a few times. The J gene is TRBJ1-2, the V gene TRBV12-3 or TRBV12-4; D not resolved. CDR3 length: 13 residues. V shed 4 bases and J shed 4 bases, with 10 bases lying between them. The CDR3, as DNA: TGTGCCAGCAGTTCGACCGGGAGCTATGGCTACACCTTC. It is translated as CASSSTGSYGYTF.

J is TRBJ1-6 and V is TRBV30; D gene ambiguous. The CDR3 totals 11 residues. Trimming pared 4 bases from V and 7 bases from J, leaving 5 bases between. CDR1 and CDR2 (germline): GTSNPN, SVGIG (reference sequence). CDR3 amino acids: CAWMRNSPLHF. CDR3 DNA sequence: TGTGCCTGGATGCGGAATTCACCCCTCCACTTT. Using reference TRBV30 and TRBJ1-6 for the parts outside the CDR3, the full variable domain is SQTIHQWPATLVQPVGSPLSLECTVEGTSNPNLYWYRQAAGRGLQLLFYSVGIGQISSEVPQNLSASRPQDRQFILSSKKLLLSDSGFYLCAWMRNSPLHFGNGTRLTVT.

The CDR3 DNA reads TGTGCCAGCAGTTTATCGTTTCAGTCCGGGGAGCTGTTTTTT. Encoded protein: CASSLSFQSGELFF. This chain joins TRBV28 and TRBJ2-2; no clear D gene. The germline V gene encodes CDR1 MDHEN and CDR2 SYDVKM. CDR3 length: 14 residues. Trimming stripped 1 base from V and 6 bases from J, with 9 bases between.

The V and J genes are TRBV2 and TRBJ2-7, with 8 positions matching TRBD2. This CDR3 contains 12 residues. Germline V gene sequence: CDR1 SNHLY, CDR2 FYNNEI. The CDR3 is CAWDGGASEQYF. The DNA for the CDR3 is TGTGCATGGGACGGGGGGGCCTCCGAGCAGTACTTC.

The chain couples TRBV7-2 to TRBJ2-1; TRBD2 agrees at 11 bases. Germline CDR1 reads SGHTA; CDR2 reads FQGNSA. The CDR3 has 17 residues. Trimming took 3 bases from V and 1 from J; bases not matched to a gene: 5. As DNA, the CDR3 is TGTGCCAGCAGCTTTAGCGGGGGGGCCGGGTCCTACAATGAGCAGTTCTTC. Encoded protein: CASSFSGGAGSYNEQFF.

This chain connects TRBV2 to TRBJ1-5; D is unclear. CDR3 size: 19 residues. Between the trimmed V and J ends, which lost 6 bases and 0 bases, there was a span of 24 bases. CDR1 and CDR2 (germline): SNHLY, FYNNEI. The CDR3, as DNA: TGTGCCAGCAGCGCAACGCAGGCCATGGTTCTTTATAGCAATCAGCCCCAGCATTTT. The encoded protein is CASSATQAMVLYSNQPQHF.

The rearrangement joins TRBV18 to TRBJ2-7, with 8 bases fitting TRBD1. After removal of 6 bases from V and 2 bases from J, the junction contained 6 bases not matched to a gene. Germline CDR1 is KGHSH and CDR2 is LQKENI. The CDR3 covers 14 residues. The CDR3 spells CASSVGTGAYEQYF. The CDR3 DNA sequence: TGTGCCAGCTCCGTAGGGACAGGTGCCTACGAGCAGTACTTC.

This chain joins TRBV7-6 and TRBJ2-7; TRBD2 is a possible D gene (6 bases). This CDR3 region has 18 residues. Trimming stripped 2 bases from V and 6 bases from J, with 26 bases between. Germline V gene lookup returns CDR1 SGHVS and CDR2 FNYEAQ. CDR3 DNA: TGTGCCAGCAGCTTATATGCCGGCTCGAGTGGAGGGGTTCTCGAGCAGTACGTC. Translating gives CASSLYAGSSGGVLEQYV.

In its sample, this clone was seen once. The chain has TRBV7-9 and TRBJ1-2; no reliable D call. The CDR3 is 13 amino acids. From germline, CDR1 is SEHNR and CDR2 FQNEAQ (reference sequence). The V end was cut by 5 bases, the J end by 2 bases, with 9 bases between. This CDR3 reads CASSPTTNYGYTF. CDR3 in DNA: TGTGCCAGCAGCCCGACAACCAACTATGGCTACACCTTC.